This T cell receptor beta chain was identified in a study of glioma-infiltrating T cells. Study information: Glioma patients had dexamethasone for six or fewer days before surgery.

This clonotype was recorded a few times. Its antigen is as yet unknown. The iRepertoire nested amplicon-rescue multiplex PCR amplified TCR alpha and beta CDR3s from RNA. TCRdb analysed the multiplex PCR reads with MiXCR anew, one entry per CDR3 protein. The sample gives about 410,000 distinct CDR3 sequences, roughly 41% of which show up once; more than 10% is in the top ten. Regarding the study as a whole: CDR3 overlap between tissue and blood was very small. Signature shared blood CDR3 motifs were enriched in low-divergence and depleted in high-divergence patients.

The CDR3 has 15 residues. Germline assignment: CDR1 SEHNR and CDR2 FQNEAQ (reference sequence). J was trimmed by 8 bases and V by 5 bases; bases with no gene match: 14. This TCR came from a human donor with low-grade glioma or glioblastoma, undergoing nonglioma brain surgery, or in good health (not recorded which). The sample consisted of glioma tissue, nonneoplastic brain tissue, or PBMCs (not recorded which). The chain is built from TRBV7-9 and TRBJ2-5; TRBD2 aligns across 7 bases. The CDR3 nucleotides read TGTGCCAGCAGCCGACGGGGTCTAGCGGCCGAAACCCAGTACTTC. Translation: CASSRRGLAAETQYF.